The T cell receptor (beta chain) under discussion was sequenced for a study of blood T cells in healthy people across ages. Study-level results: The percentage of naive T cells correlated strongly with TCR beta diversity.

Points on this clonotype: The antigen remains unidentified.

This CDR3 comprises 12 residues. The V end was cut by 2 bases, the J end by 13 bases, with 12 bases between. CDR1 and CDR2 (germline): ENHRY, SYGVKD. Each sample provided at least 5 micrograms of extracted total RNA. Through a sample-barcoded 5' primer and a J-beta primer mix, a second PCR was run for about 6 to 12 cycles. TCRdb re-called the 5' RACE reads through MiXCR, storing one row per CDR3 protein. Of some 860,000 distinct CDR3 sequences in the sample, more than 50% were seen once. The sequenced material came from blood. The rearrangement links TRBV10-3 to TRBJ2-4; D gene ambiguous. The source of this sequence is a man aged 35 to 55 in good health. Written as DNA, the CDR3 is TGTGCCATCAGTGAGGGCAACCCAGAGCAGTACTTC. Protein: CAISEGNPEQYF.